Following are 5 T cell receptor beta chains from one sample sequenced in a study of T-cell reconstitution after alpha-beta-depleted transplantation in children. The TCRbeta library was prepared with unique molecular identifiers. Each CDR3 protein gets one entry after TCRdb re-called the PCR reads with MiXCR. The sample has 400,000 to 450,000 distinct CDR3 sequences; approximately 42% are singletons. Here the sequenced sample was PBMCs, taken before TCRalphabeta/CD19-depleted stem cell transplant. Receptors originate from a girl aged 2 to 9 with aplastic anemia, due to receive a stem cell transplant.

The table lists this clonotype with many counts. This chain uses TRBV5-1 with TRBJ2-3, with D uncertain. Germline-derived CDR1 and CDR2 are SGHRS and YFSETQ. The germline V and J ends were trimmed by 2 bases and 4 bases, with 5 bases remaining between them. The CDR3 is 12 residues long. Here the CDR3 reads CASSFQADTQYF. The CDR3, as DNA: TGCGCCAGCAGCTTTCAAGCAGATACGCAGTATTTT.

This clonotype occurred a few times. The gene calls are TRBV5-5 and TRBJ1-1, with D possibly matching TRBD1 (5 bases). V dropped 2 bases and J dropped 6 bases, with 26 bases sitting between them. The CDR3 is made up of 18 amino acids. Germline assignment: CDR1 SGHKS and CDR2 YYEKEE (reference sequence). CDR3 nucleotides: TGTGCCAGCAGCTTTTCCGGCGGCGGGACCACTATACTACCTGAAGCTTTCTTT. It specifies CASSFSGGGTTILPEAFF. The variable domain in full, with the rest retrieved from reference TRBV5-5 and TRBJ1-1, is DAGVTQSPTHLIKTRGQQVTLRCSPISGHKSVSWYQQVLGQGPQFIFQYYEKEERGRGNFPDRFSARQFPNYSSELNVNALLLGDSALYLCASSFSGGGTTILPEAFFGQGTRLTVV.

This sequence joins TRBV19 and TRBJ2-3, with 11 bases identical to TRBD2. J was trimmed by 3 bases and V by 4 bases; bases with no gene match: 3. The germline gives CDR1 LNHDA, CDR2 SQIVND (reference sequence). This CDR3 comprises 15 residues. The CDR3: CASSRGLADTDTQYF. Written as DNA, the CDR3 is TGTGCCAGTAGTAGGGGACTAGCGGATACAGATACGCAGTATTTT.

The table lists this clonotype with a few counts. The CDR3 spells CSVRQGWDNEQFF. DNA of the CDR3: TGCAGCGTTCGACAGGGTTGGGACAATGAGCAGTTCTTC. The chain uses TRBV29-1 and TRBJ2-1, with 7 bases identical to TRBD1. The germline V gene encodes CDR1 SQVTM and CDR2 ANQGSEA. V was pared by 5 bases and J by 5 bases, with 6 bases of the junction left unmatched. CDR3 length: 13 residues.

The V gene is TRBV10-3, the J gene TRBJ2-7; TRBD1 agrees at 7 bases. V was pared by 10 bases and J by 6 bases, with 12 bases of the junction left unmatched. CDR1 and CDR2 (germline): ENHRY, SYGVKD. There are 13 residues in the CDR3. The chain's CDR3 is CASNPTGFAEQYF. The CDR3 coding sequence is TGTGCCAGTAACCCGACAGGGTTTGCCGAGCAGTACTTC.